The clone carrying this T cell receptor (beta chain) was seen a few times. Antigen unknown. TCRdb called the RT-PCR reads again in MiXCR, with one record for every CDR3 protein. The sample includes hundreds of thousands of distinct CDR3 sequences, roughly 25% seen only once; the top ten take approximately 2%. This specimen comes from a study of response to subunit inactivated influenza vaccine. Findings and limits, study-wide: Authors suggested each seasonal influenza vaccination recruits few new T cells.

V was clipped by 5 bases and J by 0 bases; unmatched bases: 6. Germline values: CDR1 SEHNR, CDR2 FQNEAQ (reference sequence). The CDR3 contains 16 residues. The origin of this receptor is a man aged 45 to 65 who received an inactivated influenza vaccine. This chain uses TRBV7-9 with TRBJ2-1; 8 bases are shared with TRBD2. The starting material was CD4+ T cells sorted from PBMCs, obtained 4 to 6 days after vaccination. In nucleotides, the CDR3 is TGTGCCAGCAGCCACGATAGCGGGGTCTCCTACAATGAGCAGTTCTTC. Translated, it gives CASSHDSGVSYNEQFF.